These T cell receptor beta chains were read from a single sample in a study of T cell responses to AZD1222 COVID-19 vaccine. Data came from immunoSEQ multiplex PCR; TCRdb stores just in-frame clones and leaves some out. The sample carries more than 100,000 clones, 88% recorded once. The sample was peripheral blood, taken on day 0 of AZD1222 vaccination. The receptors shown here come from an adult in good health. CDR3s include the opening cysteine and the closing phenylalanine or tryptophan. A D gene is named only where the DNA matches it firmly. Clone size is not always given. Where it is, it says once, few, many or a class for expanded clones.

cdr3_nt cdr3_aa v_call clone_size d_call j_call
TGTGCCAGCAGCCAGGGGCGTGAAGCTTTCTTT CASSQGREAFF TRBV6-2/TRBV6-3 NA NA TRBJ1-1
TGTGCCAGCTCACCCGCAGGCTCCTACGAGCAGTACTTC CASSPAGSYEQYF TRBV18 once NA TRBJ2-7
TGTGCCAGCAGCTCCTTAGGCCAAGTAACATCCGGGGAGCTGTTTTTT CASSSLGQVTSGELFF TRBV7-8 NA NA TRBJ2-2
TGTGCCAGCTCGGGACAGGGAACTGGCTACACCTTC CASSGQGTGYTF TRBV7-9 NA TRBD1 TRBJ1-2
TGTGCCAGCAGCTTCACAGCGGGGTACACAGATACGCAGTATTTT CASSFTAGYTDTQYF TRBV5-5 NA TRBD2 TRBJ2-3
TGTGCCAGCATGAACTCTGGAAACACCATATATTTT CASMNSGNTIYF TRBV12-3/TRBV12-4 once NA TRBJ1-3
TGTGCCAGCAGCGACAGGGGTGCCGAGGCCCAGTACTTC CASSDRGAEAQYF TRBV11-2 NA TRBD1 TRBJ2-5
TGCGCCAGCAGCGGGGACACCTATGGCTACACCTTC CASSGDTYGYTF TRBV10-2 NA NA TRBJ1-2
TGCAGTGCTAGTGCGGACAGGGTGGGGGAGCAGTACTTC CSASADRVGEQYF TRBV20-1 NA TRBD1 TRBJ2-7
TGTGCCAGCAGTTTTTGGGAGAACACTGAAGCTTTCTTT CASSFWENTEAFF TRBV6-2/TRBV6-3 NA NA TRBJ1-1
TGTGCCAGCTCACCACCTCCGACGGTCCGAACAGGAGATACGCAGTATTTT CASSPPPTVRTGDTQYF TRBV18 NA NA TRBJ2-3
TGTGCCAGCAGGGGACATTTACGGGACGGCTACACCTTC CASRGHLRDGYTF TRBV2 NA NA TRBJ1-2
TGTGCCAGCAGCCCGACTTTACACGGGAATGAGCAGTTCTTC CASSPTLHGNEQFF TRBV11-2 NA NA TRBJ2-1
TGTGCCAGCAGCTTAAAGGGCACCGCGAGCTTTGAAGCTTTCTTT CASSLKGTASFEAFF TRBV7-2 NA NA TRBJ1-1
TGTGCCAGCAGTTTCAGAAATCAGCCCCAGCATTTT CASSFRNQPQHF TRBV12-3/TRBV12-4 few NA TRBJ1-5
TGCGCCAGCAGCCAAGACTTGGGCAGGGTGAGCTATAATTCACCCCTCCACTTT CASSQDLGRVSYNSPLHF TRBV4-3 NA NA TRBJ1-6
TGTGCCAGCAGCCAAGATCGGGGGGCCAGTGGCTACACCTTC CASSQDRGASGYTF TRBV3-1/TRBV3-2 NA NA TRBJ1-2
TGTGCCAGTATAGACGGGGGCCCCAGGCGGACCCAGTACTTC CASIDGGPRRTQYF TRBV19 NA NA TRBJ2-5
TGTGCCAGCAATGTCGGCGGATACGAGCAGTACTTC CASNVGGYEQYF TRBV28 NA NA TRBJ2-7
TGTGCCAGCAGCTTTGTTCCCCCAAGAAACACCATATATTTT CASSFVPPRNTIYF TRBV5-8 NA NA TRBJ1-3
TGTGCCAGCAGTCGACTAGCGGGGGGGCCAGAGACCCAGTACTTC CASSRLAGGPETQYF TRBV6-4 NA TRBD2 TRBJ2-5
TGTGCCAGCAGCTTAAGGGGACCTGGAAACACCATATATTTT CASSLRGPGNTIYF TRBV5-6 NA NA TRBJ1-3
TGTGCCAGCAGTTATCAGGACTTAAGCACAGATACGCAGTATTTT CASSYQDLSTDTQYF TRBV6-2/TRBV6-3 NA NA TRBJ2-3
TGTGCCAGCAGCCAAGATACGCACTCCACTGAAGCTTTCTTT CASSQDTHSTEAFF TRBV3-1/TRBV3-2 NA NA TRBJ1-1
TGTGCCAGCAGCCTGTGGGACATTCCGGCTTTCTTT CASSLWDIPAFF TRBV7-8 NA NA TRBJ1-1
TGTGCCAGCAGCTTAGATTACCTACAGGGTTATATGGGCACAGATACGCAGTATTTT CASSLDYLQGYMGTDTQYF TRBV11-2 NA NA TRBJ2-3
TGTGCCACCGCAGGGGGCTTAGAAAGCAATCAGCCCCAGCATTTT CATAGGLESNQPQHF TRBV10-3 NA TRBD1 TRBJ1-5
TGTGCCAGCACCATTTCGGCGGGGGGAGCTTTCTTT CASTISAGGAFF TRBV19 once NA TRBJ1-1
TGTGCCAGCAGTTACATCGGAAGGGCGAATGGCTACACCTTC CASSYIGRANGYTF TRBV6-2/TRBV6-3 few NA TRBJ1-2
TGCGCCAGCAGCCAAGAAATCGGCTCTGGGGCCAACGTCCTGACTTTC CASSQEIGSGANVLTF TRBV4-3 NA NA TRBJ2-6
TGTGCCAGCAGTTCGGGGGGGGGCCACTCCTACGAGCAGTACTTC CASSSGGGHSYEQYF TRBV6-5 NA TRBD2 TRBJ2-7
TGTGCCAGCAGCCACCTGGGGAATGAGCAGTTCTTC CASSHLGNEQFF TRBV3-1/TRBV3-2 NA NA TRBJ2-1
TGTGCCAGCAGTTTCCCCGACAGCCCTACCTATGGCTACACCTTC CASSFPDSPTYGYTF TRBV28 NA NA TRBJ1-2
TGTGCCAGCAGCCCCAAGGTGGGGCCATATGGCTACACCTTC CASSPKVGPYGYTF TRBV5-6 NA NA TRBJ1-2
TGTGCCAGCAGCTTAGAAAAATGGCTCAGGCCCCCTTATCAGCCCCAGCATTTT CASSLEKWLRPPYQPQHF TRBV7-4 NA NA TRBJ1-5
TGTGCCAGCAGTTACAGAGGTGGAAACACCATATATTTT CASSYRGGNTIYF TRBV6-5 NA NA TRBJ1-3
TGTGCCAGCAGCCAAAGGCTAGCGGGGGGGAGCACAGATACGCAGTATTTT CASSQRLAGGSTDTQYF TRBV4-2 NA TRBD2 TRBJ2-3
TGTGCCAGCAGCTTGGGCCAGGGGCTTTTAGAGACCCAGTACTTC CASSLGQGLLETQYF TRBV5-6 NA NA TRBJ2-5
TGTGCCAGCAGTGAAGGAATAGGTACCGGGGAGCTGTTTTTT CASSEGIGTGELFF TRBV6-1 NA NA TRBJ2-2
TGTGCCAGCAGGGCCCCCGGTCAGGGAGGCTACACCTTC CASRAPGQGGYTF TRBV28 NA NA TRBJ1-2
TGTGCCAGCAGCTTAACGCCGGGGGTCACAGATACGCAGTATTTT CASSLTPGVTDTQYF TRBV7-3 NA NA TRBJ2-3